This TCR beta chain was sequenced during a study of cytomegalovirus exposure and HLA in healthy donors. Overall study: A prior analysis found about 110 million unique TCR beta sequences from 150 million to 200 million T cells. Genotyping showed roughly 86% of about 370 donors falling in the Caucasian-associated ancestry cluster.

Both 60 Vbeta primers and 13 Jbeta primers went into the PCR. The assay was immunoSEQ multiplex PCR, and TCRdb's table has in-frame clones only and misses some. The data hold more than 95,000 clones, with over 9.5% observed a single time. Trimming removed 8 bases from V and 5 bases from J; junction bases left unmatched: 4. The CDR3 has 12 residues. Per germline, CDR1 MNHEY and CDR2 SMNVEV (reference sequence). Sequenced input: PBMCs. This TCR derives from a woman in her late teens or twenties in good health and CMV-seropositive. V usage is TRBV27 and J usage is TRBJ2-7, with 9 bases lining up with TRBD2. The CDR3 region is CASGSGSHEQYF. The CDR3 DNA is TGTGCCAGCGGTAGCGGGAGCCACGAGCAGTACTTC.